The subject of this entry is one T cell receptor (beta chain). Its specificity is unknown. TCRdb's copy holds only in-frame clones and misses some; the assay was immunoSEQ multiplex PCR. The table has approximately 47,000 clones, more than 85% seen once. This entry comes from a study of T cells in localized non-small cell lung cancer. The study, taken as a whole, reports: Adjacent lung held a median roughly 60 of the top 100 tumor clones. An association was observed between higher blood T cell density and longer overall survival. Tumor samples were not multi-region, leaving intratumor heterogeneity unexcluded.

CDR1 is MDHEN, CDR2 SYDVKM, per germline. Between the trimmed V and J ends, which lost 3 bases and 12 bases, there was a span of 14 bases. The CDR3 is 12 residues long. This TCR was sampled from a man aged 40 to 70 with stage II lung adenocarcinoma. V is TRBV28 and J is TRBJ1-2; weak D call: TRBD1 (6 bases). Sequenced material: PBMCs, taken before any cancer treatment. Here the CDR3 reads CASSFGGASHTF. The CDR3 DNA reads as TGTGCCAGCAGTTTCGGGGGGGCCTCGCACACCTTC.